The subject of this entry is one T cell receptor beta chain. Its antigen is unidentified. The data belong to a study of cytomegalovirus exposure and HLA in healthy donors. The study's findings and limits: High sensitivity and specificity were reportedly achieved when the classifier diagnosed cytomegalovirus status. Among the CMV-associated chains, a few were confirmed in vitro as specific for CMV antigens.

The validation cohort, a group of over a hundred subjects, included the donors and was separate from the approximately 680-subject first cohort. The CDR3 has 15 amino acids. CDR1 SGHRS and CDR2 YFSETQ come from the germline V gene. Losses at the gene ends were 4 bases for V and 2 bases for J; bases not matched to a gene: 5. The table came from immunoSEQ multiplex PCR; TCRdb's copy has only in-frame clones and leaves some out. The sample has roughly 260,000 clones; 90% are singletons. This sequence joins TRBV5-1 and TRBJ2-2; TRBD1 matches at 7 bases. Sequenced sample: PBMCs. The TCR was taken from a woman in her late teens or twenties in good health and CMV-seronegative. The CDR3 DNA is TGCGCCAGCAGCCCCGACAGGGCCAACACCGGGGAGCTGTTTTTT. Its protein is CASSPDRANTGELFF.